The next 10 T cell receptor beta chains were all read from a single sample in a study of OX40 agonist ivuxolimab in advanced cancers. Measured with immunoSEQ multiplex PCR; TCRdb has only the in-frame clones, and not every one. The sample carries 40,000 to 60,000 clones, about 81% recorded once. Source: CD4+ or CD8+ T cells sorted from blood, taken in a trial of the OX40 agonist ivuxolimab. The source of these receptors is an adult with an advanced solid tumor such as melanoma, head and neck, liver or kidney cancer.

The CDR3 here is CASSLDSYNEQFF. The CDR3, as DNA: TGCGCCAGCAGCCTCGACTCCTACAATGAGCAGTTCTTC. The rearrangement uses TRBV4-3 and TRBJ2-1; D remains unclear. Trimming took 4 bases from V and 0 from J, leaving 4 bases between them. Germline CDR1 is LGHNA and CDR2 is YSLEER. The CDR3 totals 13 residues.

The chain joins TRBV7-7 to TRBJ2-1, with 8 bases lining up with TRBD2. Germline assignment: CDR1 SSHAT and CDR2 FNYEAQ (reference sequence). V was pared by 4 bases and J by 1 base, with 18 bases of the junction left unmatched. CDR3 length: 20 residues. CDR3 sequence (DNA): TGTGCCAGCAGCTCCCGCTTTGCTAGCGGGCCAAACCCTTCCTACAATGAGCAGTTCTTC. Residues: CASSSRFASGPNPSYNEQFF.

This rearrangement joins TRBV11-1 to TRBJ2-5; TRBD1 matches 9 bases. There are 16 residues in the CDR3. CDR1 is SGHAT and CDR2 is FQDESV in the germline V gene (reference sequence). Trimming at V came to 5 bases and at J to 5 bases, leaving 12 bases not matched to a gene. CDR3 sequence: CASSPWTGELSETQYF. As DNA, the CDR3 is TGTGCCAGCAGCCCCTGGACAGGGGAATTGAGCGAGACCCAGTACTTC.

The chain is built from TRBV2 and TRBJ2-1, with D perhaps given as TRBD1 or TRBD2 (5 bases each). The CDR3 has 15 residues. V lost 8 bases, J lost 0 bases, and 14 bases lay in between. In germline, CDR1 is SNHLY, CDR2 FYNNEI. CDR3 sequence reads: CASLRDPSSYNEQFF. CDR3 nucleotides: TGTGCCAGCCTGAGGGACCCGAGCTCCTACAATGAGCAGTTCTTC.

CDR3: CASSEHGRQSGYGYTF. CDR3 in DNA: TGTGCCAGCAGTGAACATGGACGACAGTCGGGCTATGGCTACACCTTC. The chain uses TRBV6-1 and TRBJ1-2; TRBD1 is a possible D gene (5 bases). CDR1 is MNHNS and CDR2 is SASEGT in the germline V gene. CDR3 length: 16 residues. The V end was cut by 2 bases, the J end by 4 bases, with 17 bases between.

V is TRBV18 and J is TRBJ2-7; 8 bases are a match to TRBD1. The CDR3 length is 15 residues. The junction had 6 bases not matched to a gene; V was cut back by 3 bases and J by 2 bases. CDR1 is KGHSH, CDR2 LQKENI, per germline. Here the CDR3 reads CASSPGTGQTYEQYF. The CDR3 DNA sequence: TGTGCCAGCTCACCGGGGACAGGACAAACCTACGAGCAGTACTTC.

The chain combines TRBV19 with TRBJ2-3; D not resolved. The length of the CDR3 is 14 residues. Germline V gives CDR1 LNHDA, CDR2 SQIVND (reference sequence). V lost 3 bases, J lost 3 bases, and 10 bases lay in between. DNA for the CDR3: TGTGCCAGTAGTATCGGTCTTCTGACAGATACGCAGTATTTT. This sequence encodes CASSIGLLTDTQYF.

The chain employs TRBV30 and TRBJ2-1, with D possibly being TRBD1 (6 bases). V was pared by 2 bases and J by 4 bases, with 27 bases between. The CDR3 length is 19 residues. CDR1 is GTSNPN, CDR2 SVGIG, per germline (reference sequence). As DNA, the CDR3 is TGTGCCTGGAGTTCGGACAGCAGCTGGGGAGCTAAAGTTTACAATGAGCAGTTCTTC. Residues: CAWSSDSSWGAKVYNEQFF.

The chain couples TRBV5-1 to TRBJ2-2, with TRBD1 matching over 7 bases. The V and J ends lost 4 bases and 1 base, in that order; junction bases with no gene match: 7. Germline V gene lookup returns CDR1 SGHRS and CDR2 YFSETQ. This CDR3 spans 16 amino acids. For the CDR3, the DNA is TGCGCCAGCAGCACAGGGACAGTCATGAACACCGGGGAGCTGTTTTTT. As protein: CASSTGTVMNTGELFF.

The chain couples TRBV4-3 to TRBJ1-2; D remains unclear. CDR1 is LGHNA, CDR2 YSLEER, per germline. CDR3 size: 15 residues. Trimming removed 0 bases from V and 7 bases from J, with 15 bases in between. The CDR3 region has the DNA TGCGCCAGCAGCCAAGATTGGCAGGATGTTGGTGGCTACACCTTC. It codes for CASSQDWQDVGGYTF.